The text below deals with one T cell receptor beta chain. No antigen is known for it. This sample is drawn from a study of blood T cells in healthy people across ages. For the study at large: About one barcoded beta molecule per two T cells was captured by template switching.

The second PCR ran roughly 6 to 11 cycles with a sample-barcoded 5' primer and J-beta primers. TCRdb recomputed calls from the 5' RACE reads with MiXCR, one row per CDR3 protein. The sample lists 750,000 to 950,000 distinct CDR3 sequences; roughly 50% were seen once. The V gene end was trimmed by 4 bases and the J gene end by 7 bases; junction bases not matched to a gene: 7. The germline gives CDR1 SGHRS, CDR2 YFSETQ. The CDR3 totals 15 residues. A minimum of 6 million PBMCs was isolated per sample. Study observations and caveats: Observed TCR beta diversity per million T cells went down as age went up. This fall followed a roughly linear course with age. PBMC samples, being unsorted, prevented any conclusive comparison of naive and antigen-experienced cells.

The sequenced sample consisted of blood. The clonotype was recovered from a man older than 75 in good health. The chain links TRBV5-1 to TRBJ2-1; 11 bases map to TRBD1. CDR3 in amino acids: CASSPLGTGGNEQFF. The CDR3 nucleotides read TGCGCCAGCAGCCCCTTAGGGACAGGGGGGAATGAGCAGTTCTTC.